This T cell receptor beta chain was retrieved from a study of blood T cell repertoires in COVID-19. Two negative PCRs, clearance, or symptom resolution were required of recovered Cohort 3 donors. This clone appeared once. Libraries were prepared by immunoSEQ multiplex PCR; TCRdb keeps only in-frame clonotypes and omits some of them. The sample comprises about 300,000 clones, roughly 86% of which are singletons, and approximately 2.6% rests with the top ten. The sequence derives from a woman aged 18-29 years who had recovered from COVID-19. Sequencing was performed on PBMCs or T cells enriched from blood (not recorded which).

The CDR3 bases are TGTGCCAGCAGTGATCCAGCCTACAATGAGCAGTTCTTC. The encoded protein is CASSDPAYNEQFF. This chain uses TRBV7-3 with TRBJ2-1; no clear D. This CDR3 is 13 amino acids long. V was trimmed by 6 bases and J by 2 bases, leaving 8 bases between them. CDR1 is SGHTA and CDR2 is FQGTGA in the germline V gene.